This T cell receptor (beta chain) is drawn from a study of T cells after yellow fever vaccination (dated by TCRdb to about 2019). About the investigation overall: Libraries from fractions with low cell numbers were prepared with the SMART-Seq v4 Ultra Low Input RNA kit. Blood was drawn at multiple timepoints before and after primary and secondary immunization, with bulk PBMC replicates and cell subsets isolated. To track T-cell clones before and after primary and booster YFV17D yellow fever vaccination, bulk TCR alpha and beta repertoires were sequenced longitudinally. Two healthy male donors, one aged 18 to 29 and one aged 30 to 39 years, were included in the cohort. Study-wide conclusions, independent of this receptor: The secondary T-cell response was found to be weaker but faster than the primary response, with a peak reached on day 5 rather than on day 15. After the booster, most of the clones that had expanded following primary vaccination were detected again (roughly 97% of CD4 and roughly 88% of CD8), which suggests that memory was broadly maintained. Because only a couple of donors were included in the study, the extent to which the findings can be generalized is limited. Computational filtering was needed because FACS-sorted repertoires could contain abundant contaminating clonotypes from the bulk population. A small fraction of clonotypes appeared in both the CD4 and CD8 compartments, likely as a result of convergent recombination.

Sequences SGHKS (CDR1) and YYEKEE (CDR2) are obtained from the germline V gene (reference sequence). Trimming accounts for 3 bases at V and 12 bases at J, while the number of junction bases matched to no gene is 10. The CDR3 numbers 13 residues from cysteine through phenylalanine. Of all the DNA, just the CDR3 is kept, 39 bases in frame from base 1. Synthesis of TCR cDNA relied on 5'RACE template switching, a step that introduced a universal primer site along with unique molecular identifiers. Priming of cDNA synthesis was performed from both the TCR alpha and TCR beta constant segments. Libraries were amplified in two PCR steps, with sample barcodes and sequencing adapters added in the second step. Sequencing of libraries was performed on Illumina HiSeq 2500 (2x100 bp) or NovaSeq (2x150 bp). The study's own analysis went as follows. MIGEC handled demultiplexing of reads and collapsing into UMI consensus sequences, while MiXCR performed V(D)J alignment. Clonotypes responding to the vaccine were identified with edgeR on replicate PBMC samples, with the criteria of FDR below 0.01 and a log2 fold change above 5 up to day 15. CD4 or CD8 identity was assigned to each bulk clonotype according to whether the clonotype was present at higher abundance in the sequenced CD4 repertoire or the sequenced CD8 repertoire. Starting from the raw public reads, TCRdb applied fastp trimming at Q25, assembled clones with MiXCR and retained in-frame beta chains. Each entry merges the rows of one CDR3 protein and shows their most common DNA and genes. The V and J calls were not made by the authors but by TCRdb's processing. The sample profile shows a few hundred thousand distinct CDR3 sequences; 15% to 20% of them were found once. The leading ten clones occupy roughly an eighth of the sample.

Taken with the paper, the label for treatment or condition translates to: live attenuated yellow fever vaccine strain. Two biological replicates of bulk PBMCs were collected at each blood-draw timepoint. PBMCs were isolated from peripheral blood using a standard Ficoll-Paque protocol. RNA was extracted with TriZol from bulk PBMCs, CD4 and CD8 fractions, and dextramer-positive and dextramer-negative fractions. Worth noting for this clonotype: What antigen it recognizes has not been identified. No qualities accompany the bases; no much larger clone lies one base away.

The receptor chain draws on TRBV5-5 and TRBJ2-7; TRBD1 lines up with 9 middle nucleotides. Sample: PBMCs, taken 15 days after the yellow fever booster vaccination. The TCR comes from a man aged 25-45 years who received the YFV17D yellow fever vaccine. CDR3 sequence: CASSSSRDRVLYF. The sequence in DNA is TGTGCCAGCAGCTCGTCCCGGGACAGGGTTCTGTACTTC.